This T cell receptor (beta chain) was retrieved from a study of cytomegalovirus exposure and HLA in healthy donors. A remark on this clone: Antigen: not known.

V shed 5 bases, J shed 10 bases, and the junction held 12 bases outside the gene matches. This CDR3 has 14 amino acids. Germline V lookup: CDR1 SQVTM, CDR2 ANQGSEA. PCR used 60 Vbeta primers and 13 Jbeta primers. Per the original data handling: In a later analysis, roughly 10 million of about 80 million unique beta chains occurred in at least two donors. Produced via immunoSEQ multiplex PCR; TCRdb's table is partial and in-frame only. V and J calls and clone size are copied from that table; D and trimming were computed from the DNA. The sample lists roughly 97,000 clones, approximately 80% seen once, with about 5% in the top ten. Study conclusions and caveats: In a later analysis, donors in an Asian-associated ancestry cluster reportedly had fewer N-insertions in productive TCRs than the cohort mean. Earlier results showed most TCR beta V segments being productive about 87% or about 30% of the time. What TCR beta sequences reportedly achieved was accurate prediction of HLA-A and HLA-B alleles in most subjects.

V gene TRBV29-1 combines with J gene TRBJ1-5; 9 nucleotides line up with TRBD1. Sequencing was performed on PBMCs. The clonotype originates from a woman between 18 and 30 years old in good health and CMV-seropositive. In DNA form, the CDR3 reads TGCAGCGTTACAGGGGGCACAGGGCAAGGACCCCAGCATTTT. This encodes CSVTGGTGQGPQHF.